This T cell receptor (beta chain) derives from a study of spatial heterogeneity in lung cancer. Per the germline V gene, CDR1 is DFQATT and CDR2 is SNEGSKA (reference sequence). The CDR3 runs to 14 residues. V lost 0 bases to trimming and J lost 10 bases; unmatched junction nucleotides: 4. This clonotype has only a few counts. Its target is unknown. Notes on the study in general: Counts of expanded intratumoral alpha and beta TCRs tracked tumor mutation counts. Tumor T-cell coverage was an estimated 7% or so for alpha and more than 11% for beta chains.

In the library, each TCR cDNA molecule bore its own unique molecular identifier. MiXCR was run by TCRdb on the 5' RACE reads, yielding one entry per CDR3 protein. The data show about 9,300 distinct CDR3 sequences, roughly 6% seen once. Time point meaning: sample taken at primary tumor resection. The sequences come from lung tumor tissue, collected at surgery. This TCR derives from a male donor with early-stage non-small cell lung cancer. The rearrangement uses TRBV20-1 and TRBJ1-6, with 9 bases that match TRBD1. The DNA for the CDR3 is TGCAGTGCTAGAGACGGACAGGGGCGGTCACCCCTCCACTTT. Protein sequence: CSARDGQGRSPLHF.